These 12 T cell receptor beta chains were sequenced from one sample in a study of blood T cells in healthy people across ages. A sample-barcoded 5' primer and a J-beta primer mix were used in a second PCR of roughly 6 to 11 cycles. TCRdb processed the 5' RACE reads anew with MiXCR; each CDR3 protein has one entry. The sample has hundreds of thousands of distinct CDR3 sequences; approximately 44% are singletons. Sequenced material: blood. The receptor set was obtained from a man aged 55 to 70 in good health.

The chain carries TRBV7-2 and TRBJ2-1; D unresolved. V was clipped by 5 bases and J by 2 bases, with 16 bases between them. Germline V gene data show CDR1 as SGHTA and CDR2 as FQGNSA. The CDR3 runs to 16 residues. In DNA, the CDR3 is TGTGCCAGCAGCCATTACAAGGGCCAGACCTACAATGAGCAGTTCTTC. It is translated as CASSHYKGQTYNEQFF.

This chain connects TRBV14 to TRBJ2-1; TRBD2 matches at 7 bases. The CDR3 length is 14 residues. V lost 6 bases, J lost 7 bases, and 9 bases stayed unmatched. CDR1 is SGHDN, CDR2 FVKESK, per germline. Written as DNA, the CDR3 is TGTGCCAGCAGTAAACCGGGACTAATAAATGAGCAGTTCTTC. It specifies CASSKPGLINEQFF.

There are a few counts of this clonotype. V gene TRBV9 combines with J gene TRBJ1-2; no firm D call. Trimming cost V 5 bases and J 7 bases, with 9 bases left between them. The germline CDR1 and CDR2 sequences are SGDLS and YYNGEE. CDR3 size: 11 residues. CDR3 in DNA: TGTGCCAGCAGTGGTGTTGGTGGCTACACCTTC. Translated: CASSGVGGYTF.

This sequence joins TRBV7-6 and TRBJ2-5, with 16 bases matching TRBD2. V lost 1 base and J lost 5; bases outside the gene matches: 10. The CDR3 length is 19 residues. Germline-derived CDR1 and CDR2 are SGHVS and FNYEAQ. CDR3 DNA sequence: TGTGCCAGCAGCTTAGAGGGACTAGCGGGGGGGAATCGGTCCGAGACCCAGTACTTC. Protein sequence: CASSLEGLAGGNRSETQYF.

There are many counts of this clonotype. The gene calls are TRBV7-9 and TRBJ2-3; TRBD2 agrees at 7 bases. This CDR3 is 12 amino acids long. CDR1 is SEHNR and CDR2 is FQNEAQ in the germline V gene (reference sequence). With 5 bases clipped from V and 12 bases from J, the junction kept 8 bases outside the gene matches. CDR3: CASSLAGGFQYF. The DNA for the CDR3 is TGTGCCAGCAGCCTTGCCGGGGGGTTTCAGTATTTT. The full variable domain, rest sourced from reference TRBV7-9 and TRBJ2-3, is DTGVSQNPRHKITKRGQNVTFRCDPISEHNRLYWYRQTLGQGPEFLTYFQNEAQLEKSRLLSDRFSAERPKGSFSTLEIQRTEQGDSAMYLCASSLAGGFQYFGPGTRLTVL.

This clonotype has only a few counts. The chain is built from TRBV11-2 and TRBJ2-4, with D possibly TRBD2 on 5 matching bases. CDR3 length equals 15 residues. Trimming removed 0 bases from V and 2 bases from J, with 8 bases in between. Per the germline V gene, CDR1 is SGHAT and CDR2 is FQNNGV. The CDR3: CASSLDPGTKNIQYF. CDR3 coding DNA: TGTGCCAGCAGCTTAGATCCGGGGACCAAAAACATTCAGTACTTC. Full variable domain (outside the CDR3, taken from reference TRBV11-2 and TRBJ2-4): EAGVAQSPRYKIIEKRQSVAFWCNPISGHATLYWYQQILGQGPKLLIQFQNNGVVDDSQLPKDRFSAERLKGVDSTLKIQPAKLEDSAVYLCASSLDPGTKNIQYFGAGTRLSVL.

This chain uses TRBV12-3 or TRBV12-4 with TRBJ1-5; weak D call: TRBD1 (6 bases). Trimming took 8 bases from V and 1 from J, leaving 12 bases between them. The CDR3 runs 14 residues. CDR3 coding DNA: TGTGCCAGCTTTAAGGGGGGGAGCAATCAGCCCCAGCATTTT. It codes for CASFKGGSNQPQHF.

The rearrangement joins TRBV5-1 to TRBJ2-7; TRBD1 matches 8 bases. After removal of 2 bases from V and 6 bases from J, the junction contained 10 bases not matched to a gene. The CDR3 loop spans 15 amino acids. Germline-derived CDR1 and CDR2 are SGHRS and YFSETQ. The CDR3 DNA follows: TGCGCCAGCAGCTTCGACAGGGGACCTCTTCGCGAGCAGTACTTC. The encoded protein is CASSFDRGPLREQYF.

This chain links TRBV13 with TRBJ2-3; 9 nucleotides match TRBD2. Germline assignment: CDR1 PRHDT and CDR2 FYEKMQ (reference sequence). Germline trimming cut 4 bases from V and 6 bases from J; bases unmatched to any gene: 11. This CDR3 is built from 16 residues. In DNA form, the CDR3 reads TGTGCCAGCAGCTCCCCCGGTAGCGGGGGATCGGATACGCAGTATTTT. Its protein product is CASSSPGSGGSDTQYF.

V and J are TRBV7-2 and TRBJ1-2; D gene uncertain. CDR1 is SGHTA and CDR2 is FQGNSA in the germline V gene. The V end lost 1 base, the J end lost 0 bases, and 9 bases lay between the germline ends. The CDR3 totals 15 residues. As DNA, the CDR3 is TGTGCCAGCAGCTTAGTAGGAGGAGCTAACTATGGCTACACCTTC. It yields the protein CASSLVGGANYGYTF. The full variable domain, in which reference TRBV7-2 and TRBJ1-2 provide the parts outside the CDR3, is GAGVSQSPSNKVTEKGKDVELRCDPISGHTALYWYRQSLGQGLEFLIYFQGNSAPDKSGLPSDRFSAERTGGSVSTLTIQRTQQEDSAVYLCASSLVGGANYGYTFGSGTRLTVV.

The genes are TRBV7-2 and TRBJ1-2; possible D gene TRBD1, 6 bases. The ends were cut back, 3 bases at V and 5 bases at J, with 16 bases in the middle. This CDR3 region has 15 residues. Germline V CDR1 and CDR2: SGHTA, FQGNSA. The CDR3 coding sequence is TGTGCCAGCAGCTTCGGGGGGGCTAGTGGGTATGGCTACACCTTC. Its translation: CASSFGGASGYGYTF.

The chain recombines TRBV4-3 with TRBJ2-7; D gene ambiguous. The CDR3 extends over 13 amino acids. The germline V gene encodes CDR1 LGHNA and CDR2 YSLEER. V was shortened by 1 base and J by 4 bases, with 8 bases between the two germline ends. CDR3 amino acids: CASSQAISYEQYF. As DNA, the CDR3 is TGCGCCAGCAGCCAAGCAATTTCTTACGAGCAGTACTTC.